This is a list of T cell receptor beta chains from one sample in a study of T-cell reconstitution after alpha-beta-depleted transplantation in children. TCRdb used MiXCR to reprocess the PCR reads, holding one entry per CDR3 protein. Among about 200,000 distinct CDR3 sequences listed, approximately 6.9% were seen once. The sample was PBMCs, taken before TCRalphabeta/CD19-depleted stem cell transplant. These receptors were obtained from a boy aged 2 to 10 with acute lymphoblastic leukemia, due to receive a stem cell transplant. Both conserved end residues are part of each CDR3. Clone sizes are given selectively: once, few, many, or a class where the clone is expanded.

>many|TRBJ1-1|TRBV12-3/TRBV12-4
CASSLGQGLIDTEAFF
>many|TRBJ1-2|TRBV20-1
CSARIGVEDGYTF
>.|TRBJ1-6|TRBV7-9
CASSSVGGGTLNSPLHF
>many|TRBJ2-6|TRBV28
CASSPDRISGANVLTF
>few|TRBJ1-6|TRBV28
CASSLGGLLSPLHF
>many|TRBJ2-1|TRBV7-2
CASSSPDGYNEQFF
>few|TRBJ2-7|TRBV5-4
CASSQFRGAQYF
>many|TRBJ1-2|TRBV6-1
CASSQTGPYGYTF
>many|TRBJ2-7|TRBV29-1
CSVSLAGYEQYF
>many|TRBJ2-1|TRBV2
CASSGLAGGTNEQFF
>many|TRBJ2-1|TRBV7-9
CASSYDSGVAYNEQFF
>.|TRBJ1-2|TRBV6-5
CASSYSTPTLYGYTF
>many|TRBJ2-7|TRBV11-2
CASSFGDVGEQYF
>many|TRBJ2-1|TRBV7-8
CASRRTRGAPDEQFF
>many|TRBJ1-4|TRBV28
CASSLSGPNEKLFF